The 12 T cell receptor beta chains below all came from one sample that was sequenced in a study of T cells in Graves' hyperthyroidism and ophthalmopathy. Amplification targeted TCR beta CDR3 regions from RNA transcripts. Primed by the HTBI set, a first-round RT-PCR was run on the TCR CDR3. TCRdb reprocessed the multiplex PCR reads via MiXCR and lists one record per CDR3 protein. Altogether roughly 400,000 distinct CDR3 sequences are present, about an eighth being singletons, with the ten largest covering around 28%. Sample: blood. These receptors came from a man aged 45 to 65 with Graves' ophthalmopathy.

This clonotype was recorded many times. The rearrangement uses TRBV7-8 and TRBJ1-1; D is uncertain. The CDR3 has 16 amino acids. Trimming removed 2 bases from V and 0 bases from J, with 13 bases in between. Looked up from germline, CDR1 is SGHVS and CDR2 is FQNEAQ. The chain's CDR3 is CASSLHETTLNTEAFF. Here the CDR3 DNA reads TGTGCCAGCAGCTTACATGAGACGACCCTGAACACTGAAGCTTTCTTT.

In its sample, this clonotype was seen many times. The CDR3 region has the DNA TGTGCCAGCAGTACCTACTACGAGCAGTACTTC. Its translation is CASSTYYEQYF. This sequence joins TRBV28 and TRBJ2-7; D unclear. There are 11 residues in the CDR3. Trimming shortened V by 5 bases and J by 3 bases, and 5 bases separated the two germline ends. Germline-derived CDR1 and CDR2 are MDHEN and SYDVKM. The complete variable domain, with remaining parts taken from reference TRBV28 and TRBJ2-7, reads DVKVTQSSRYLVKRTGEKVFLECVQDMDHENMFWYRQDPGLGLRLIYFSYDVKMKEKGDIPEGYSVSREKKERFSLILESASTNQTSMYLCASSTYYEQYFGPGTRLTVT.

The rearrangement joins TRBV19 to TRBJ2-2; D ambiguous. Trimming removed 2 bases at V and 2 bases at J, with 15 bases between. This CDR3 is built from 17 residues. Germline V gene data show CDR1 as LNHDA and CDR2 as SQIVND (reference sequence). The CDR3 reads CASSISFPGPNTGELFF. DNA of the CDR3: TGTGCCAGTAGTATATCTTTTCCTGGCCCTAACACCGGGGAGCTGTTTTTT.

V gene TRBV7-2 combines with J gene TRBJ2-3; TRBD2 matches 10 bases. CDR1 and CDR2 from the germline V gene are SGHTA and FQGNSA. V was pared by 6 bases and J by 1 base, with 10 bases of the junction left unmatched. This CDR3 spans 17 amino acids. The CDR3 protein is CASRSSSGRLRTDTQYF. CDR3 DNA: TGTGCCAGCAGATCTTCTAGCGGGAGATTGCGCACAGATACGCAGTATTTT.

In its sample, this clonotype was seen many times. The chain links TRBV12-3 or TRBV12-4 to TRBJ2-1, with 7 bases aligning to TRBD2. V shed 3 bases and J 4 bases; nucleotides not matched to a gene: 6. The CDR3 is made up of 15 amino acids. DNA for the CDR3: TGTGCCAGCAGTTTCGTCGCTAGCGGTTACAATGAGCAGTTCTTC. It specifies CASSFVASGYNEQFF.

This clonotype has at least ten counts. The V and J genes are TRBV11-2 and TRBJ2-7, with 8 bases fitting TRBD2. Unmatched junction bases numbered 12, after V lost 1 base and J lost 4 bases. This CDR3 has 17 residues. CDR1 is SGHAT, CDR2 FQNNGV, per germline. The CDR3 is CASSLGRRGLGFYEQYF. Written as DNA, the CDR3 is TGTGCCAGCAGCTTAGGTCGGCGGGGACTAGGGTTTTACGAGCAGTACTTC.

This clonotype was counted at least ten times. V usage is TRBV20-1 and J usage is TRBJ2-7; 9 positions match TRBD2. CDR1 and CDR2 from the germline V gene are DFQATT and SNEGSKA (reference sequence). J lost 5 bases, V lost 6 bases, and 14 bases had no gene match. The CDR3 spans 15 residues. This CDR3 reads CSAEPGLAINHEQYF. DNA for the CDR3: TGCAGTGCGGAACCTGGACTAGCGATCAATCACGAGCAGTACTTC.

This clonotype was counted a few times. The chain combines TRBV27 with TRBJ2-7; either TRBD1 or TRBD2 may fit D (7 bases each). Germline loops: CDR1 MNHEY, CDR2 SMNVEV (reference sequence). CDR3 size: 18 residues. The V and J ends lost 3 bases and 7 bases respectively, with 28 bases between them. The CDR3: CASSLPPRGGGYRKEQYF. The CDR3 DNA reads as TGTGCCAGCAGTTTGCCCCCCCGGGGAGGGGGCTATCGAAAAGAGCAGTACTTC.

This clonotype was seen at least ten times. The chain has TRBV7-8 and TRBJ2-2; 10 bases map to TRBD2. CDR3 length: 15 amino acids. J lost 6 bases, V lost 2 bases, and 3 bases had no gene match. CDR1 and CDR2 (germline): SGHVS, FQNEAQ. In nucleotides, the CDR3 is TGTGCCAGCAGCTTACTAGCGGGAGAGTCCGGGGAGCTGTTTTTT. Its translation is CASSLLAGESGELFF.

The chain has TRBV5-1 and TRBJ1-2; TRBD1 might be the D (5 bases). Germline V CDR1 and CDR2: SGHRS, YFSETQ. Trimming pared 5 bases from V and 5 bases from J, leaving 13 bases between. The CDR3 loop spans 13 amino acids. The chain's CDR3 is CASSYAGGYGYTF. DNA of the CDR3: TGCGCCAGCAGTTATGCGGGGGGGTATGGCTACACCTTC.

This clonotype was counted many times. The rearrangement links TRBV5-1 to TRBJ2-7, with unresolved D. The CDR3 is 15 residues long. Germline CDR1 is SGHRS and CDR2 is YFSETQ. Trimming removed 3 bases from V and 5 bases from J, with 18 bases in between. The CDR3 loop is CASSSLVGARNEQYF. CDR3 bases: TGCGCCAGCAGCTCCTTAGTAGGCGCGCGGAACGAGCAGTACTTC. Looking up the rest from reference TRBV5-1 and TRBJ2-7 gives the full variable domain: KAGVTQTPRYLIKTRGQQVTLSCSPISGHRSVSWYQQTPGQGLQFLFEYFSETQRNKGNFPGRFSGRQFSNSRSEMNVSTLELGDSALYLCASSSLVGARNEQYFGPGTRLTVT.

This clonotype was detected many times. V and J are TRBV18 and TRBJ2-5, with D uncertain. The ends were cut back, 4 bases at V and 0 bases at J, with 12 bases in the middle. The germline V gene has CDR1 KGHSH and CDR2 LQKENI. This CDR3 is built from 15 residues. The CDR3 is CASSLAGQYQETQYF. The CDR3, as DNA: TGTGCCAGCTCACTGGCTGGGCAGTACCAAGAGACCCAGTACTTC.